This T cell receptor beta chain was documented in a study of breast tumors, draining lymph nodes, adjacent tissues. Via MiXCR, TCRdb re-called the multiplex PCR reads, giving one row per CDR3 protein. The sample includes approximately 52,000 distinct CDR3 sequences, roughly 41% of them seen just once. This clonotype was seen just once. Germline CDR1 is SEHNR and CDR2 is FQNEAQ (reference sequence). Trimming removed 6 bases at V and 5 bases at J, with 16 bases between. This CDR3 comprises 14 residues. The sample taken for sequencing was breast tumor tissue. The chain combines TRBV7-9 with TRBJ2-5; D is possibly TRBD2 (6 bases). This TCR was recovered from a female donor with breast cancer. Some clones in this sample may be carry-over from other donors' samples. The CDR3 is CASRSGDSWETQYF. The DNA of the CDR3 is TGTGCCAGCAGGTCTGGGGACTCTTGGGAGACCCAGTACTTC. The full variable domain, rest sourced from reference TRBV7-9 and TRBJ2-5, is DTGVSQNPRHKITKRGQNVTFRCDPISEHNRLYWYRQTLGQGPEFLTYFQNEAQLEKSRLLSDRFSAERPKGSFSTLEIQRTEQGDSAMYLCASRSGDSWETQYFGPGTRLLVL.